This T cell receptor beta chain was profiled in a study of blood T cells in healthy people across ages. This clonotype occurred a few times. Donors ranged from 6 to 90 years old and were healthy Caucasians in Russia. The CDR3 is 16 residues long. Germline V gene lookup returns CDR1 MNHEY and CDR2 SVGEGT. V was pared by 6 bases and J by 6 bases, with 13 bases of the junction left unmatched. A second PCR, run for roughly 7 to 12 cycles, used a sample-barcoded 5' primer plus a J-beta primer mix. TCRdb re-called the 5' RACE reads through MiXCR, storing one row per CDR3 protein. Of approximately 1,100,000 distinct CDR3 sequences in the sample, under 55% were seen once.

Sequencing was done on a sample of blood. The sequence derives from a woman aged 60-75 years in good health. This rearrangement joins TRBV6-2 or TRBV6-3 to TRBJ2-7, with 11 bases identical to TRBD2. DNA for the CDR3: TGTGCCAGCAGAACTACTACTAGCGGGAGCGCGATCGAGCAGTACTTC. It encodes CASRTTTSGSAIEQYF.